This is a list of T cell receptor beta chains from one sample in a study of tumor T cells in aggressive B-cell lymphoma. Clones were sequenced by immunoSEQ multiplex PCR, and TCRdb holds only the in-frame ones, with some missing. This table holds 7,300 or so clones, more than 75% found once. The sample comprised tumor tissue. The source is an adult with diffuse large B cell lymphoma. Both conserved end residues are part of each CDR3. The D gene is left open where the match is weak. Rows may omit the clone size; those that give it use once, few, many or a size class.

v_gene	abundance	d_gene	j_gene	CDR3nt	CDR3aa
TRBV6-1	once	-	TRBJ1-1	TGTGCCAGCAGTGATTGGCAGGGGAGCCCTGAAGCTTTCTTT	CASSDWQGSPEAFF
TRBV29-1	-	TRBD1	TRBJ1-1	TGCAGCGACCGGACAGGGCCAAACACTGAAGCTTTCTTT	CSDRTGPNTEAFF
TRBV30	-	-	TRBJ2-7	TGTGCCTGGACCGGTAACTACGAGCAGTACTTC	CAWTGNYEQYF
TRBV28	-	-	TRBJ1-2	TGTGCCAGCCAGGGAGGGGTATATGGCTACACCTTC	CASQGGVYGYTF
TRBV7-3	few	TRBD1	TRBJ1-2	TGTGCCAGCACCGCAGGGGGCCAAAATGGCTACACCTTC	CASTAGGQNGYTF
TRBV28	few	-	TRBJ2-1	TGTGCCAGCAGTTTCGAAGAGGGGGATGAGCAGTTCTTC	CASSFEEGDEQFF
TRBV6-1	-	TRBD2	TRBJ2-7	TGTGCCAGCAGGCGGGGGGCCTACGAGCAGTACTTC	CASRRGAYEQYF
TRBV5-8	-	TRBD2	TRBJ2-2	TGTGCCAGCAGCCCAAGACTAGCGGGAGTCGGGGAGCTGTTTTTT	CASSPRLAGVGELFF
TRBV7-2	-	-	TRBJ2-7	TGTGCCAGCAGCTTATCGGTAGTCTCCTACGAGCAGTACTTC	CASSLSVVSYEQYF
TRBV14	-	TRBD1	TRBJ2-1	TGTGCCAGCAGCCGACAGGGGGCGCCGAGGAATGAGCAGTTCTTC	CASSRQGAPRNEQFF
TRBV10-2	-	TRBD1	TRBJ1-4	TGCGCCAGCAGGACAGGGGGTGATGAAAAACTGTTTTTT	CASRTGGDEKLFF
TRBV2	-	TRBD2	TRBJ2-1	TGTGCCAGCAGTGCCCCCACAGCGGGAGGGCCAGACAATGAGCAGTTCTTC	CASSAPTAGGPDNEQFF
TRBV28	-	TRBD1	TRBJ1-5	TGTGCCAGCAGTTCACGGGACAGGGGGCGGTTCAATCAGCCCCAGCATTTT	CASSSRDRGRFNQPQHF
TRBV28	once	-	TRBJ1-4	TGTGCCAGCAGTTTTCAGGGTGAGGAGGAAAAACTGTTTTTT	CASSFQGEEEKLFF
TRBV6-5	-	-	TRBJ1-1	TGTGCCAGCAGTTTTGGGTGGGGCTTGGTTGAAGCTTTCTTT	CASSFGWGLVEAFF
TRBV5-1	-	-	TRBJ2-7	TGCGCCAGCAAACAGGCGATTTCCTACGAGCAGTACTTC	CASKQAISYEQYF
TRBV6-6	-	-	TRBJ1-1	TGTGCCAGCAGTTACTCGGGGGCCGCTGAAGCTTTCTTT	CASSYSGAAEAFF